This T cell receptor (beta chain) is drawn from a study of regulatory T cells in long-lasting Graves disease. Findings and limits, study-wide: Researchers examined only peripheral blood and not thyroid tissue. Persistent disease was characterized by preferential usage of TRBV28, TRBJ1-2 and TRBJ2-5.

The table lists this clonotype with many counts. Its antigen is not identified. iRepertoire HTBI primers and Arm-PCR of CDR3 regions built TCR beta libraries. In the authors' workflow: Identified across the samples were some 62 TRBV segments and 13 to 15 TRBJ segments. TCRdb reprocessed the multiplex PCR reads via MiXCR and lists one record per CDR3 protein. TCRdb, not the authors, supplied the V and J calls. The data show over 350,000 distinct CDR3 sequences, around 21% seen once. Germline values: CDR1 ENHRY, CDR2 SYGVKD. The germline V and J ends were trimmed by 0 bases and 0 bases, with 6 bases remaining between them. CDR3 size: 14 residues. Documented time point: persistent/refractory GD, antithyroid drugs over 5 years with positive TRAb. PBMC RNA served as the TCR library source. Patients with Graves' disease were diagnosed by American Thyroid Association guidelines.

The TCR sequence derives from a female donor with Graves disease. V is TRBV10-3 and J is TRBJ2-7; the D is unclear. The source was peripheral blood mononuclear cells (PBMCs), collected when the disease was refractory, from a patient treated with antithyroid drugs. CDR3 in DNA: TGTGCCATCAGTGAGTCGGGGAACTCCTACGAGCAGTACTTC. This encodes CAISESGNSYEQYF.